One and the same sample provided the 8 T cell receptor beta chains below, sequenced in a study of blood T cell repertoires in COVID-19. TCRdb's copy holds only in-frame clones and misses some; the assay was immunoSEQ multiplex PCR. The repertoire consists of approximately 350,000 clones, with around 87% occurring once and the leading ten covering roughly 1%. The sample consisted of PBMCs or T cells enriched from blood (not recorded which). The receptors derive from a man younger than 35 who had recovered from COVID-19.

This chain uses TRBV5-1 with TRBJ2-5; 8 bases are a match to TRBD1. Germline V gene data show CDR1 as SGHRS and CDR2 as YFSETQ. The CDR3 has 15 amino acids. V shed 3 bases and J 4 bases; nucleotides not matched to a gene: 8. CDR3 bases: TGCGCCAGCAGCTCCGCGGACAGGGTGGGAGAGACCCAGTACTTC. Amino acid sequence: CASSSADRVGETQYF.

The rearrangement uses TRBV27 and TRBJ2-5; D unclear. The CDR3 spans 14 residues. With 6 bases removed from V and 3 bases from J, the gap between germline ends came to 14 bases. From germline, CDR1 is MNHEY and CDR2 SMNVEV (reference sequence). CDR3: CASRSTLRKETQYF. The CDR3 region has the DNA TGTGCCAGCAGATCTACTCTCAGGAAAGAGACCCAGTACTTC.

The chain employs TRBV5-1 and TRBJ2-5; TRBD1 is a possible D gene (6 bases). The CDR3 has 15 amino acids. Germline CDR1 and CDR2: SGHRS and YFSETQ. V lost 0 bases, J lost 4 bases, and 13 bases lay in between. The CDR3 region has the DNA TGCGCCAGCAGCTTGGGGCAGGGGAGTGCAGAGACCCAGTACTTC. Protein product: CASSLGQGSAETQYF.

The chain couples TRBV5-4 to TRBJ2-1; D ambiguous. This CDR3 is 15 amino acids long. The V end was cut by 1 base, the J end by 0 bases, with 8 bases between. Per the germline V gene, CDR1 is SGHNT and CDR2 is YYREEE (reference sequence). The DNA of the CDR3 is TGTGCCAGCAGCTTGTTTTCGAGCTCCTACAATGAGCAGTTCTTC. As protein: CASSLFSSSYNEQFF.

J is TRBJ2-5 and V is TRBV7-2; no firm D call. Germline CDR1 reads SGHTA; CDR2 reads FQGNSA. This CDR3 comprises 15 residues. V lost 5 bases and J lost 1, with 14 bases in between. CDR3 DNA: TGTGCCAGCAGCCCCTCCACAACCTCCCAAGAGACCCAGTACTTC. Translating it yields CASSPSTTSQETQYF.

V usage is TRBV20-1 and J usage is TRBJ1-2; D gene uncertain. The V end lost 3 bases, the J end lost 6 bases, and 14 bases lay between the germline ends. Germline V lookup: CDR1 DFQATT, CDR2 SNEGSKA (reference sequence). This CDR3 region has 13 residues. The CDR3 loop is CSASAPPGNGYTF. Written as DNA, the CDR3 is TGCAGTGCTAGTGCCCCGCCGGGGAATGGCTACACCTTC.

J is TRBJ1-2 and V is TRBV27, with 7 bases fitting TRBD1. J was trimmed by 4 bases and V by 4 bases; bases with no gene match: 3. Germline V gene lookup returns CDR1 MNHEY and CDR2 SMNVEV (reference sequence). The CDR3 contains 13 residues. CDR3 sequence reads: CASSWTGGYGYTF. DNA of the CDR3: TGTGCCAGCAGTTGGACAGGAGGCTATGGCTACACCTTC.

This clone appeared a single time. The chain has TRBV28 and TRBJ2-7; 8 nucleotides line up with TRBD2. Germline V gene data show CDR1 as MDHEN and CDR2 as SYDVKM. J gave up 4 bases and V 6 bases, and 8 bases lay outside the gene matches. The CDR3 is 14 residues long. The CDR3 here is CASRQSGSTYEQYF. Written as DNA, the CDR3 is TGTGCCAGCAGACAAAGCGGGAGTACATACGAGCAGTACTTC. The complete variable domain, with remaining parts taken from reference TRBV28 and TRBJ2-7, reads DVKVTQSSRYLVKRTGEKVFLECVQDMDHENMFWYRQDPGLGLRLIYFSYDVKMKEKGDIPEGYSVSREKKERFSLILESASTNQTSMYLCASRQSGSTYEQYFGPGTRLTVT.